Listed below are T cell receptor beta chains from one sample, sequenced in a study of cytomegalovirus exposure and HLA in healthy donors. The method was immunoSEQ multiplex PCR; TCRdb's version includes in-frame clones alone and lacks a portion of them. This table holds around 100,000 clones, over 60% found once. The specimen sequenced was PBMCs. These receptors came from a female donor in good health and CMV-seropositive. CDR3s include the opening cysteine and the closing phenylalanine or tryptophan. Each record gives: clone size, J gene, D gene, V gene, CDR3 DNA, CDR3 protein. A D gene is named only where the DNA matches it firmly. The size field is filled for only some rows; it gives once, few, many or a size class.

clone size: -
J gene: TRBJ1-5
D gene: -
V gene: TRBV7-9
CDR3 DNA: TGTGCCAGCAGCTTAGGGGGGGGGAATCAGCCCCAGCATTTT
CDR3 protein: CASSLGGGNQPQHF

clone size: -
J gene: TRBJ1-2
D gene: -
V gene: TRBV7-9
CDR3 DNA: TGTGCCAGCAGCTTAGATGGCAGGGACTATGGCTACACCTTC
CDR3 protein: CASSLDGRDYGYTF

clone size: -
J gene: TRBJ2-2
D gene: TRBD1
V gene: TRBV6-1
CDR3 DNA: TGTGCCAGCTCGCCGGGCAGGGGGCTCCCCGGGGAGCTGTTTTTT
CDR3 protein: CASSPGRGLPGELFF

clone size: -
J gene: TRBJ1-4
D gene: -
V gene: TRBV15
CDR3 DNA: TGTGCCACCAGCAGAGACCAGGGAGGTGGAGAAAAACTGTTTTTT
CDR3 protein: CATSRDQGGGEKLFF

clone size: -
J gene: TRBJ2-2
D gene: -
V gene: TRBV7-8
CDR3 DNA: TGTGCCAGCAGCACCCACACCGCACAGGCGAGCACCGGGGAGCTGTTTTTT
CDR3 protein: CASSTHTAQASTGELFF

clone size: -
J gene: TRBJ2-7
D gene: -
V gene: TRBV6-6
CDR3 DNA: TGTGCCAGCAGTTACTCCCCGAGTAGCCGCTCCTACGAGCAGTACTTC
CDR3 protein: CASSYSPSSRSYEQYF

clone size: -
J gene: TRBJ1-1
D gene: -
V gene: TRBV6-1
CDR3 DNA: TGTGCCAGCAGCCCTCTTTTGAACACTGAAGCTTTCTTT
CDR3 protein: CASSPLLNTEAFF

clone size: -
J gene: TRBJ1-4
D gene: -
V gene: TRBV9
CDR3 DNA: TGTGCCAGCAGCCTAGGGGGGGTGGCTAATGAAAAACTGTTTTTT
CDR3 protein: CASSLGGVANEKLFF

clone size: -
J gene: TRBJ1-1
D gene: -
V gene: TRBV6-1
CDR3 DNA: TGTGCCAGCAGTGTAACAGGCGGGGGCACTGAAGCTTTCTTT
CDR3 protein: CASSVTGGGTEAFF

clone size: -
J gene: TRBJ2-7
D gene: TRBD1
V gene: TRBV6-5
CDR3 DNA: TGTGCCAGCAGCCCGGGACAGGGTCGGAACGAGCAGTACTTC
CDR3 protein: CASSPGQGRNEQYF

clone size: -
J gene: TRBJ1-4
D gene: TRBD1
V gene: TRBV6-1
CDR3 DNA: TGTGCCAGCAGTCCGGGACAGGGAGGTAATGAAAAACTGTTTTTT
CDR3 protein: CASSPGQGGNEKLFF

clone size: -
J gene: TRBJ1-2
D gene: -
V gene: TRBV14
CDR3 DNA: TGTGCCAGCAGTCTCGACAGAGCCTATGGCTACACCTTC
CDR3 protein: CASSLDRAYGYTF

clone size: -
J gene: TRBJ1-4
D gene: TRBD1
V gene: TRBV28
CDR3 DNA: TGTGCCAGCAGTTTATGGGACAGGCTTAATGAAAAACTGTTTTTT
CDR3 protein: CASSLWDRLNEKLFF

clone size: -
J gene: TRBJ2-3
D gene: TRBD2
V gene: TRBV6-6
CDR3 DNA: TGTGCCAGCAGTTACTATCTAGCGGGCACAGATACGCAGTATTTT
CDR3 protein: CASSYYLAGTDTQYF

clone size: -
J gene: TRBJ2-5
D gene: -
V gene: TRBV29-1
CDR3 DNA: TGCAGCGTAAGGGACTCAGGAAAGACCCAGTACTTC
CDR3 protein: CSVRDSGKTQYF

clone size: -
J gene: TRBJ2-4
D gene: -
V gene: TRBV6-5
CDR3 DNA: TGTGCCAGCAGTTACAGCGGGCCGAAAAACATTCAGTACTTC
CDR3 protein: CASSYSGPKNIQYF

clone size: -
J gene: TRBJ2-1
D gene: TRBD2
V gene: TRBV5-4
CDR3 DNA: TGTGCCAGCAGCTTACCTAGCGGGGGGACCAATGAGCAGTTCTTC
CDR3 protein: CASSLPSGGTNEQFF

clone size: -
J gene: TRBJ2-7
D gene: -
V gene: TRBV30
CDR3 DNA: TGTGCCTGGAGCAGACAGGGACTGTACGAGCAGTACTTC
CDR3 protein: CAWSRQGLYEQYF

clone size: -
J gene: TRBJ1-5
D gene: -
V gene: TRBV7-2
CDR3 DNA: TGTGCCAGCAGCTTAGGCCAGTATAGCAATCAGCCCCAGCATTTT
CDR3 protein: CASSLGQYSNQPQHF

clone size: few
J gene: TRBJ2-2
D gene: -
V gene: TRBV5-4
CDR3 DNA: TGTGCCAGCAGCCCGTCCACAGGGACGAACACCGGGGAGCTGTTTTTT
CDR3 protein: CASSPSTGTNTGELFF

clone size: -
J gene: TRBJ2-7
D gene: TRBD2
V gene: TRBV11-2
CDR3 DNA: TGTGCCAGCAGCCCGGGACTAGCGGGAAAGTACTTC
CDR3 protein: CASSPGLAGKYF

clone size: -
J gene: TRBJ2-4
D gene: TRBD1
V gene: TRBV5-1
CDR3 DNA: TGCGCCAGCAGCTTAGGGACAGGGGGCGGCAAAAACATTCAGTACTTC
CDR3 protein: CASSLGTGGGKNIQYF

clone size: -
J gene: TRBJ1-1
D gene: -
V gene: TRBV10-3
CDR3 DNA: TGTGCCATCAGCAGAACAGGGTTCGCTGAAGCTTTCTTT
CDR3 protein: CAISRTGFAEAFF

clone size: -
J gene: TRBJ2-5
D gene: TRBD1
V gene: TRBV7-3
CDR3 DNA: TGTGCCAGCAGCCAGCTCGGGGACAGGGGGACAGAGACCCAGTACTTC
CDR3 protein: CASSQLGDRGTETQYF

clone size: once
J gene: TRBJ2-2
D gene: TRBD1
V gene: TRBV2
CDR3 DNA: TGTGCCAGCAGCGAGAGGACAGGGAGGACCGGGGAGCTGTTTTTT
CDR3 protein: CASSERTGRTGELFF

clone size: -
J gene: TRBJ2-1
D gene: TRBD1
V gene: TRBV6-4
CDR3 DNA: TGTGCCAGCAGTGGACAGGGCCGCTCCGGCTCCTACAATGAGCAGTTCTTC
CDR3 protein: CASSGQGRSGSYNEQFF

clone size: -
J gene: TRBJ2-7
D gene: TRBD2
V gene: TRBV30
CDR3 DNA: TGTGCCTGGAGCCGGGAGGGGGAGCAGTACTTC
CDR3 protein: CAWSREGEQYF

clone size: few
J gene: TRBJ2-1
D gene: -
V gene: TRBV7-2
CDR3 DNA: TGTGCCAGCAGCCCTTGGGGAGAAAACTACAATGAGCAGTTCTTC
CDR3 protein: CASSPWGENYNEQFF

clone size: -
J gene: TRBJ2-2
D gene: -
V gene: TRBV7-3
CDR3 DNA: TGTGCCAGCAGTCCTACTCGCAACACCGGGGAGCTGTTTTTT
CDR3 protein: CASSPTRNTGELFF

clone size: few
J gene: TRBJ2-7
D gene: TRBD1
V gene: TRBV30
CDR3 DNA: TGTGCCTGGAGTTTGGGACAGGGCTACGAGCAGTACTTC
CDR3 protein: CAWSLGQGYEQYF

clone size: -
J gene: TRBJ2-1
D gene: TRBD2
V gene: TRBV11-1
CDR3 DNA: TGTGCCAGCAGTGAGACTAGCGGGAGGGCCGTTGAGCAGTTCTTC
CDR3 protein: CASSETSGRAVEQFF

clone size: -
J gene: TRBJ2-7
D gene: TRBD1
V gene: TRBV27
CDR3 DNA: TGTGCCAGCAGTTTTTCCGACAGGGTGGCCTACGAGCGGTACTTC
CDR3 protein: CASSFSDRVAYERYF

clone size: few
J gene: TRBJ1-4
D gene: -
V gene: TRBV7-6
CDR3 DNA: TGTGCCAGCAGCTTAGCGGGTCAGGGCAATGAAAAACTGTTTTTT
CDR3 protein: CASSLAGQGNEKLFF

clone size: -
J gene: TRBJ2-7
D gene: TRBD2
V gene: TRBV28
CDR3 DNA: TGTGCCAGCAGTGGATCCCCGGGACTAGCGCTCAGTCGTACCTACGAGCAGTACTTC
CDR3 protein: CASSGSPGLALSRTYEQYF

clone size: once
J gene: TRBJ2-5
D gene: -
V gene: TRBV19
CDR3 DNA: TGTGCCAGTAGTATAGGCGCTAGCACGGAGACCCAGTACTTC
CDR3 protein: CASSIGASTETQYF

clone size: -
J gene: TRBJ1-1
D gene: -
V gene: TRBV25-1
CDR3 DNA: TGTGCCAGCAGTGAAACGCCCGGGAGGGGAGGAACTGAAGCTTTCTTT
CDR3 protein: CASSETPGRGGTEAFF

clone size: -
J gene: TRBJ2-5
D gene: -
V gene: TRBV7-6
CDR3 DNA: TGTGCCAGCAGCTTACAGGACTACCAAGAGACCCAGTACTTC
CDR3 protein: CASSLQDYQETQYF

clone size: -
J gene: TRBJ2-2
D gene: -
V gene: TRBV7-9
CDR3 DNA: TGTGCCAGCAGCTTATTCATCGGGGAGCTGTTTTTT
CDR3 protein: CASSLFIGELFF

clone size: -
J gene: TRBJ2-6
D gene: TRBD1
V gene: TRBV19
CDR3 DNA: TGTGCTGCCGGGACAGGGGTCTCAGGGGCCAACGTCCTGACTTTC
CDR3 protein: CAAGTGVSGANVLTF

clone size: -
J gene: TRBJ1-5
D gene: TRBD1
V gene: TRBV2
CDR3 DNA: TGTGCCAGCGTAAGGACAGGGGGCAATCAGCCCCAGCATTTT
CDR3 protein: CASVRTGGNQPQHF

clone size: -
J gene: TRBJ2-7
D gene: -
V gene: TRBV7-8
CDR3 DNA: TGTGCCAGCAGCTTAGAGATCCGGGGAGCCCCCTACGAGCAGTACTTC
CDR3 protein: CASSLEIRGAPYEQYF

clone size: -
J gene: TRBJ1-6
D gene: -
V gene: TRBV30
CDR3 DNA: TGTGCCTGGAGTGCCGGAGGGGCCAATTCATCACCCCTCCACTTT
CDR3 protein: CAWSAGGANSSPLHF

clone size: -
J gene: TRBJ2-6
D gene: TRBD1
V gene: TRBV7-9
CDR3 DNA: TGTTCCAGCAGCCGACGACAGGGAGCTGGGGCCAACGTCCTGACTTTC
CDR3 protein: CSSSRRQGAGANVLTF

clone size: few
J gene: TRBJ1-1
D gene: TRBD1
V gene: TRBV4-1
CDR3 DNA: TGCGCCAGCAGCCACCTGGGACAGGGAGCTGAAGCTTTCTTT
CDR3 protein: CASSHLGQGAEAFF

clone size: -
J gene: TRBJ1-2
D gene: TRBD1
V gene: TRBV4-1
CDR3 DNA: TGCGCCAGCAGCCAAGATTTCGGACAGGGGAAACTAACCTCTAACTATGGCTACACCTTC
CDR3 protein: CASSQDFGQGKLTSNYGYTF

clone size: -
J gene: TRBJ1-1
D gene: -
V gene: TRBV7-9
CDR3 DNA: TGTGCCAGCAGCTTAGAGGCAGGGAACACTGAAGCTTTCTTT
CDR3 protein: CASSLEAGNTEAFF

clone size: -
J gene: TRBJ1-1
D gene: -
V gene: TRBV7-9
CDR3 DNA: TGTGCCAGCAGCCCTAGATCTCGATTGGGGAACACTGAAGCTTTCTTT
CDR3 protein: CASSPRSRLGNTEAFF

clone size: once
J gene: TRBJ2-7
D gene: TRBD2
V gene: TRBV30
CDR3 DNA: TGTGCCTGTCCCGGGACTAGCGGCTACGAGCAGTACTTC
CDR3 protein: CACPGTSGYEQYF

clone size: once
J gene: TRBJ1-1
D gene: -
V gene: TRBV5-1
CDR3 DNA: TGCGCCAGCAGCTTGGAGCCTTACCTGAACACTGAAGCTTTCTTT
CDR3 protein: CASSLEPYLNTEAFF

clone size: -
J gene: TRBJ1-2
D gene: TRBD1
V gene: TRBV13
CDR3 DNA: TGTGCCAGCAGCTTAGAAGGGGGCGCTAGGGTCCCCAACTATGGCTACACCTTC
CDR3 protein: CASSLEGGARVPNYGYTF

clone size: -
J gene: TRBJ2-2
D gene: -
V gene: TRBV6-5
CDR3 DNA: TGTGCCAGCAGTTTACGGACAGTAAACACCGGGGAGCTGTTTTTT
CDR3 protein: CASSLRTVNTGELFF

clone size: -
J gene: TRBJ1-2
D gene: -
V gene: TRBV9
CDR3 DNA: TGTGCCAGCAGCGCCACAGGGTTCGGCTACACCTTC
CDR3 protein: CASSATGFGYTF

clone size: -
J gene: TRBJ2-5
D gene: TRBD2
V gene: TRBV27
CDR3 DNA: TGTGCCAGCAGTTTGCTAGCGGGGGGCCGAGAGACCCAGTACTTC
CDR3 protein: CASSLLAGGRETQYF

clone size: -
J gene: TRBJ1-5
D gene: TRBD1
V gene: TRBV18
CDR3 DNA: TGTGCCAGCTCACCACCGAACAGGGGAAGCAATCAGCCCCAGCATTTT
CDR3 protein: CASSPPNRGSNQPQHF

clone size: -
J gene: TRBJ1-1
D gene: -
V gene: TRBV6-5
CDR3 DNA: TGTGCCAGCAGTTGGGGACTAGGGAACACTGAAGCTTTCTTT
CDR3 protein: CASSWGLGNTEAFF

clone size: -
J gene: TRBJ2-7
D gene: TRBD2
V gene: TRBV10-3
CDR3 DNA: TGTGCCATCAGCCCGACTAGCGGGAGGGAAAGCTCCTACGAGCAGTACTTC
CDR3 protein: CAISPTSGRESSYEQYF

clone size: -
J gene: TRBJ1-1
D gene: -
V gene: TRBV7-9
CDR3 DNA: TGTGCCAGCAGCTTATATGATGGGGGCTACACTGAAGCTTTCTTT
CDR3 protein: CASSLYDGGYTEAFF

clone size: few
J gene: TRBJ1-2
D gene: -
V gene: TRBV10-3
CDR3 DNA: TGTGCCATCAGAGATGCGTCTAACTATGGCTACACCTTC
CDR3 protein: CAIRDASNYGYTF